This entry is about one T cell receptor (beta chain). Its specificity is not known. When sampled, the donors appeared nominally healthy, though they likely had unrecorded immune exposures. These data belong to a study of cytomegalovirus exposure and HLA in healthy donors. Notes on the study in general: In a later analysis, most CMV-associated TCR beta chains appeared HLA-restricted. Several top significant clusters appeared, in a later analysis, to be linked to common viral pathogens. Specific recognition of CMV antigens was confirmed in vitro for a few chains (all CMV-associated).

This PCR relied on a set of 60 Vbeta primers and 13 Jbeta primers. Measured with immunoSEQ multiplex PCR; TCRdb has only the in-frame clones, and not every one. Altogether roughly 100,000 clones are present, about three quarters being singletons, with the ten largest covering 5.8%. Germline CDR1 is SNHLY and CDR2 is FYNNEI. The CDR3 totals 14 residues. V lost 10 bases and J 2 bases, leaving 18 bases between the germline ends. This sequence was found in a man aged 60-69 years in good health and CMV-seropositive. The sequencing sample was made of PBMCs. The chain combines TRBV2 with TRBJ2-7, with D possibly being TRBD2 (7 bases). This CDR3 reads CATRNAGATYEQYF. CDR3 sequence (DNA): TGTGCCACCCGAAATGCGGGGGCAACCTACGAGCAGTACTTC.